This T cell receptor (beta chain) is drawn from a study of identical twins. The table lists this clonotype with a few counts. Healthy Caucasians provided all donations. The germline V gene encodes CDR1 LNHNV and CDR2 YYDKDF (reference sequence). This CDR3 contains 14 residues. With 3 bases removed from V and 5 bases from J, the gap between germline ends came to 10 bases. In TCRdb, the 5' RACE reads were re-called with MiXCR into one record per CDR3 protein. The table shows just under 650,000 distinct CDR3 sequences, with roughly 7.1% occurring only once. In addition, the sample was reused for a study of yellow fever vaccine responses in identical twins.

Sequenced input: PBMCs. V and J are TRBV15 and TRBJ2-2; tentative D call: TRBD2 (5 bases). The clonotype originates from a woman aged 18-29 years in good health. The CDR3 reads CATSSLAKTGELFF. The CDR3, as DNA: TGTGCCACCAGCAGTCTAGCCAAGACCGGGGAGCTGTTTTTT.